This TCR beta chain comes out of a study of blood T cell repertoires in COVID-19 (dated by TCRdb to 2018 to 2021). Background on the whole study: Samples from collaborators originated in the United States, Italy and Spain and spanned both the acute and convalescent phases of COVID-19. The material from the prospective study consisted of cDNA or gDNA derived from T cells, B-cell-depleted T cells, or PBMCs. The samples were drawn from two sources: the first 160 participants of the ongoing ImmuneRACE study, and 1,000 to 1,500 subjects contributed by 6 global collaborators. Where available, HLA class I and class II types were taken from metadata supplied by the sample provider and were not determined by assay-based typing. A de-identified subject ID, COVID-19 status, age in years and sex were almost always included in the sample metadata. A freely available public database, intended as a resource for researchers studying the immune response to SARS-CoV-2, is where the repertoires were released. Subjects who had been exposed to COVID-19, were actively infected with it, or had recovered from it provided the deeply sampled blood TCRbeta repertoires that made up the dataset. Results the study describes overall, beyond this receptor: The quantity of clinical and demographic metadata differed by source and by participant and was supplied without curation.

One collaborating source in Seattle enrolled patients during active infection and followed them longitudinally through the course of disease. The collaborating institutions used their own protocols to collect whole blood in K2EDTA tubes. For TCRbeta analysis, collaborators shipped samples in one of three forms: frozen whole blood, isolated PBMCs, or DNA extracted from either of those sample types. On this clone itself: Its antigen has not been determined. No base quality information exists; no much larger clone differs at one position.

Relative to germline, V is missing 4 bases and J is missing 3 bases, with 4 bases of the junction outside any gene match. The CDR3 runs 15 residues from the cysteine to the phenylalanine. The entry retains the CDR3 DNA only, 45 bases that are in frame from base 1. CDR1 is given as MNHEY and CDR2 as SVGEGT, both from the germline V gene. TCRbeta CDR3 regions were amplified from genomic DNA using the immunoSEQ Assay, a bias-controlled multiplex PCR. Per the source publication's procedure: The number of nucleated cells in each sample was estimated by amplification of reference gene primers within the assay. To quantify the absolute abundance of each unique TCRbeta CDR3 rearrangement, sequence reads were collapsed and filtered. Productive Simpson clonality was computed per sample as the square root of Simpson's diversity index over productive rearrangements. Here the immuneACCESS table is served through TCRdb, limited to in-frame sequences with V and J called. Missing clones are a known gap in these copies; in checked studies unresolved V genes cover under half, and the rest lacks a known reason. Clone size and V and J calls were adopted from that table, with D and trimming inferred from the DNA. In all, the sample holds about 480,000 clones, and 89% of those were seen once. Approximately 0.9% of the sample rests with the top ten.

Sample: peripheral blood. This sequence uses TRBV6-2 or TRBV6-3 and TRBJ2-1; 9 of the junction bases match TRBD2. This sequence was found in a man between 18 and 29 years old with COVID-19, enrolled during active disease. The DNA reads as follows: TGTGCCAGCAGTTTGGGGCGGGAGGGCTACAATGAGCAGTTCTTC. Its product reads: CASSLGREGYNEQFF.